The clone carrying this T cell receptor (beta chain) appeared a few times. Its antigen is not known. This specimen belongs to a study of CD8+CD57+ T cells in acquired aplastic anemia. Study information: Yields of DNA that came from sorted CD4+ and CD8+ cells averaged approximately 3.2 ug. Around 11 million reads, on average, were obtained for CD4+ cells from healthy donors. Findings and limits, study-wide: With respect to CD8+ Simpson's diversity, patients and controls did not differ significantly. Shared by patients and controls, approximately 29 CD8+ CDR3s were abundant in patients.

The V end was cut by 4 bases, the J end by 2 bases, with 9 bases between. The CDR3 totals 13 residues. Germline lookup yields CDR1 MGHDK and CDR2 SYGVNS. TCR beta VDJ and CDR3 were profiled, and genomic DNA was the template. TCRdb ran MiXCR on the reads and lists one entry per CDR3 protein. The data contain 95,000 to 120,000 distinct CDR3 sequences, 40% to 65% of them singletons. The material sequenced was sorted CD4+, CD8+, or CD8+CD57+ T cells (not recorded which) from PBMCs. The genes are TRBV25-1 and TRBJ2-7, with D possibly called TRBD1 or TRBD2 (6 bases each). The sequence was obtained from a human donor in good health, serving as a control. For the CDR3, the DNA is TGTGCCAGCAGTGGGGGGGCCGCCTACGAGCAGTACTTC. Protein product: CASSGGAAYEQYF.